One and the same sample provided the 15 T cell receptor beta chains below, sequenced in a study of regulatory T cells in long-lasting Graves disease. TCR beta libraries were built with iRepertoire HTBI primers and Arm-PCR of CDR3 regions. TCRdb analysed the multiplex PCR reads with MiXCR anew, one entry per CDR3 protein. The sample records 400,000 to 550,000 distinct CDR3 sequences, 15% being singletons. Time point described: newly diagnosed GD, antithyroid drugs for less than 3 months. There was RNA extracted from PBMCs, and the TCR library was made from it. A further study also used this sample, focusing on T cells in Graves' hyperthyroidism and ophthalmopathy.

Sample: peripheral blood mononuclear cells (PBMCs), taken at new diagnosis, from a patient treated with antithyroid drugs. Every receptor here comes from a woman in her 30s with Graves disease.

This clonotype has a count of ten or more. The CDR3 nucleotides are TGTGCCACCCTGCGCCGAGGTGGGACAGGGGATAGCTTGCCCGGGGAGCTGTTTTTT. Residues: CATLRRGGTGDSLPGELFF. V and J are TRBV2 and TRBJ2-2, with 10 bases fitting TRBD1. CDR3 length: 19 amino acids. In germline, CDR1 is SNHLY, CDR2 FYNNEI. After removal of 10 bases from V and 6 bases from J, the junction contained 23 bases not matched to a gene. Full variable domain (missing parts from reference TRBV2 and TRBJ2-2): EPEVTQTPSHQVTQMGQEVILRCVPISNHLYFYWYRQILGQKVEFLVSFYNNEISEKSEIFDDQFSVERPDGSNFTLKIRSTKLEDSAMYFCATLRRGGTGDSLPGELFFGEGSRLTVL.

Ten or more counts support this clonotype. The chain employs TRBV12-3 or TRBV12-4 and TRBJ2-7; no reliable D call. Trimming took 4 bases from V and 5 from J, leaving 15 bases between them. The CDR3 contains 14 residues. This CDR3 reads CASSSLTGRDEQYF. The DNA for the CDR3 is TGTGCCAGCAGTTCCCTGACGGGTCGGGACGAGCAGTACTTC.

In this sample, this clonotype turned up many times. The chain has TRBV6-1 and TRBJ1-1; D might be TRBD1 (5 bases). The germline V and J ends were trimmed by 5 bases and 5 bases, with 15 bases remaining between them. The CDR3 loop spans 14 amino acids. Per the germline V gene, CDR1 is MNHNS and CDR2 is SASEGT. The CDR3 DNA reads TGTGCCAGCAGTCTCCTCGGGGCGGGGACTGAAGCTTTCTTT. It yields the protein CASSLLGAGTEAFF.

This clonotype was picked up many times. This sequence joins TRBV11-2 and TRBJ2-1; 10 nucleotides match TRBD1. CDR3 length equals 18 residues. V was pared by 0 bases and J by 2 bases, with 7 bases of the junction left unmatched. Germline-derived CDR1 and CDR2 are SGHAT and FQNNGV. The CDR3 region is CASSLDGRQGATYNEQFF. The CDR3 region has the DNA TGTGCCAGCAGCTTAGATGGGAGACAGGGGGCGACCTACAATGAGCAGTTCTTC.

This clonotype came up many times. V is TRBV20-1 and J is TRBJ1-4, with a weak D call TRBD1 (6 bases). The CDR3 covers 13 residues. Per the germline V gene, CDR1 is DFQATT and CDR2 is SNEGSKA (reference sequence). V lost 1 base to trimming and J lost 6 bases, with 9 bases between them. The CDR3 nucleotides are TGCAGTGCTAGAGGCCCAGGGGATGAAAAACTGTTTTTT. This gives the protein CSARGPGDEKLFF.

This clonotype was seen many times. Mismatch with germline at one junction end may stem from a read error. The chain employs TRBV3-1 and TRBJ1-5; no clear D. Per germline, CDR1 LGHDT and CDR2 YNNKEL (reference sequence). The CDR3 covers 15 residues. CDR3 region: CASSQDGQGNQPQHF. For the CDR3, the DNA is TGCGCCAGCAGCCAAGATGGCCAGGGCAATCAGCCCCAGCATTTT.

This chain uses TRBV9 with TRBJ2-5, with 15 nucleotides matching TRBD2. V gave up 7 bases and J gave up 3 bases; unmatched junction bases: 4. The CDR3 length is 15 residues. The germline V gene encodes CDR1 SGDLS and CDR2 YYNGEE. In DNA, the CDR3 is TGTGCCAGCGGGACTAGCGGGAGGATCGAAGAGACCCAGTACTTC. Protein sequence: CASGTSGRIEETQYF.

This clonotype was counted at least ten times. This sequence joins TRBV7-8 and TRBJ2-7, with 11 bases fitting TRBD2. The CDR3 extends over 18 amino acids. Germline CDR1 and CDR2: SGHVS and FQNEAQ. Trimming removed 5 bases from V and 3 bases from J; junction bases left unmatched: 15. CDR3 protein: CASSPPGTSGFPSYEQYF. For the CDR3, the DNA is TGTGCCAGCAGCCCGCCAGGGACTAGCGGATTCCCCAGCTACGAGCAGTACTTC.

Ten or more counts support this clonotype. V usage is TRBV5-6 and J usage is TRBJ2-5, with 14 bases lining up with TRBD2. CDR3 size: 16 residues. J gave up 5 bases and V 3 bases, and 6 bases lay outside the gene matches. CDR1 and CDR2 from the germline V gene are SGHDT and YYEEEE. CDR3: CASSYGLAGGSETQYF. The CDR3 DNA reads as TGTGCCAGCAGCTATGGACTAGCGGGAGGTTCTGAGACCCAGTACTTC.

This clonotype was picked up many times. The chain combines TRBV2 with TRBJ1-2; 7 nucleotides align to TRBD1. The CDR3 covers 16 residues. Losses at the gene ends were 6 bases for V and 6 bases for J; bases not matched to a gene: 16. Germline CDR1 is SNHLY and CDR2 is FYNNEI. The CDR3 is CASRTEDRPDANGYTF. The CDR3 DNA reads TGTGCCAGCAGAACCGAGGACAGGCCCGATGCGAATGGCTACACCTTC.

This clonotype was detected many times. This chain joins TRBV3-1 and TRBJ1-5; 9 positions agree with TRBD1. This CDR3 is 15 amino acids long. Trimming cost V 0 bases and J 7 bases; bases outside gene matches: 4. Germline assignment: CDR1 LGHDT and CDR2 YNNKEL (reference sequence). The CDR3 nucleotides are TGTGCCAGCAGCCAAGATCACAGGGGGCTCCAGCCCCAGCATTTT. Amino acid sequence: CASSQDHRGLQPQHF.

This clonotype was seen at least ten times. V and J are TRBV28 and TRBJ2-7; 11 bases line up with TRBD1. Germline-derived CDR1 and CDR2 are MDHEN and SYDVKM. The J segment lost 3 bases and the V segment lost 3 bases, leaving 10 bases of the junction unmatched. This CDR3 spans 17 amino acids. The CDR3 sequence is CASSFSSSGTGGYEQYF. In nucleotides, the CDR3 is TGTGCCAGCAGTTTCTCCTCGTCCGGGACAGGGGGCTACGAGCAGTACTTC.

This clonotype has ten or more counts. The chain has TRBV20-1 and TRBJ1-3; D gene uncertain. This CDR3 spans 16 amino acids. Germline loops: CDR1 DFQATT, CDR2 SNEGSKA (reference sequence). V gave up 3 bases and J gave up 0 bases, with 15 bases separating them. The CDR3 loop is CSARVDGMTSGNTIYF. The CDR3 nucleotides read TGCAGTGCTAGGGTGGACGGGATGACCTCTGGAAACACCATATATTTT.

This clonotype was detected only once. An end of the junction differs from the germline gene, which may be a read error. In DNA, the CDR3 is TGTGCCAGCAGTAGGGCCACCGGGGAGCTGCTTTTT. Protein: CASSRATGELLF. The rearrangement uses TRBV12-3 or TRBV12-4 and TRBJ2-2, with D possibly matching TRBD2 (5 bases). This CDR3 is built from 12 residues.

This clonotype was counted only a few times. This sequence joins TRBV6-1 and TRBJ2-1, with 12 bases that match TRBD2. J was trimmed by 7 bases and V by 2 bases; bases with no gene match: 6. Germline V gene sequence: CDR1 MNHNS, CDR2 SASEGT. This CDR3 region has 16 residues. The CDR3 loop is CASSETSGGIDNEQFF. CDR3 DNA: TGTGCCAGCAGTGAAACTAGCGGGGGGATCGATAATGAGCAGTTCTTC.